These T cell receptor beta chains were read from a single sample in a study of cytomegalovirus exposure and HLA in healthy donors. Using immunoSEQ multiplex PCR, the repertoire was profiled, and TCRdb retains in-frame clones only, with some absent. The sample lists some 120,000 clones; 80% were seen once. The sample comprised PBMCs. The receptor set was obtained from a male donor in good health and CMV-seronegative. The CDR3 runs from the conserved cysteine through the conserved F or W. The D gene is left open where the match is weak. Rows may omit the clone size; those that give it use once, few, many or a size class.

J	D	V	length	size	CDR3	DNA
TRBJ1-2	-	TRBV28	14	-	CASSFPRVDYGYTF	TGTGCCAGCAGTTTTCCGCGGGTCGATTATGGCTACACCTTC
TRBJ2-3	TRBD2	TRBV5-4	14	-	CASSLSGITDTQYF	TGTGCCAGCAGCTTGAGCGGGATCACAGATACGCAGTATTTT
TRBJ2-2	TRBD2	TRBV7-3	13	once	CASSPGGTGELFF	TGTGCCAGCAGCCCCGGGGGGACCGGGGAGCTGTTTTTT
TRBJ2-7	TRBD2	TRBV6-1	16	few	CASSEAGLASSYEQYF	TGTGCCAGCAGTGAAGCCGGACTAGCAAGCTCCTACGAGCAGTACTTC
TRBJ1-2	-	TRBV19	15	-	CASSQHVQANYGYTF	TGTGCCAGTAGCCAACACGTGCAAGCTAACTATGGCTACACCTTC
TRBJ1-3	-	TRBV5-4	16	once	CASSLDRLGAGNTIYF	TGTGCCAGCAGCTTGGATCGTTTAGGGGCCGGAAACACCATATATTTT
TRBJ2-5	TRBD1	TRBV9	14	few	CASSVTGGIETQYF	TGTGCCAGCAGCGTCACAGGGGGCATAGAGACCCAGTACTTC
TRBJ1-1	TRBD1	TRBV6-5	15	-	CASSYSRTGNTEAFF	TGTGCCAGCAGTTACTCGAGGACAGGGAACACTGAAGCTTTCTTT
TRBJ2-3	TRBD2	TRBV9	19	-	CASSIRGRTSGISTDTQYF	TGTGCCAGCAGCATCCGGGGACGGACTAGCGGTATTAGCACAGATACGCAGTATTTT
TRBJ2-7	-	TRBV10-2	12	-	CASSDTPYEQYF	TGCGCCAGCAGTGACACTCCCTACGAGCAGTACTTC
TRBJ2-5	TRBD1	TRBV30	14	-	CAWGKTGAQETQYF	TGTGCCTGGGGAAAGACAGGGGCCCAAGAGACCCAGTACTTC
TRBJ2-1	TRBD1	TRBV30	15	-	CAWAAVGQGRNEQFF	TGTGCCTGGGCGGCAGTGGGACAGGGGAGAAATGAGCAGTTCTTC
TRBJ2-7	TRBD1	TRBV18	14	-	CASSPGQGVDEQYF	TGTGCCAGCTCACCTGGACAGGGAGTAGACGAGCAGTACTTC
TRBJ2-6	-	TRBV19	13	-	CASSRGGTNVLTF	TGTGCCAGTAGTCGAGGGGGTACCAACGTCCTGACTTTC
TRBJ1-5	-	TRBV30	14	-	CACAMGQLNQPQHF	TGTGCCTGTGCGATGGGGCAGCTCAATCAGCCCCAGCATTTT
TRBJ1-4	TRBD1	TRBV28	16	once	CASSSPGTGDGEKLFF	TGTGCCAGCAGTTCACCCGGGACAGGGGATGGAGAAAAACTGTTTTTT
TRBJ2-7	-	TRBV9	14	-	CASSVGGVSPEQYF	TGTGCCAGCAGCGTAGGGGGAGTAAGTCCCGAGCAGTACTTC
TRBJ2-7	-	TRBV4-1	13	-	CASSTGLSYEQYF	TGCGCCAGCAGCACGGGACTTTCCTACGAGCAGTACTTC
TRBJ2-1	TRBD1	TRBV7-9	17	-	CASSPRDRGRSSDEQFF	TGTGCCAGCAGCCCGCGGGACAGGGGCAGGAGTTCCGATGAGCAGTTCTTC
TRBJ1-5	-	TRBV21-1	16	-	CASSKERGLSNQPQHF	TGTGCCAGCAGCAAAGAACGCGGACTTAGCAATCAGCCCCAGCATTTT